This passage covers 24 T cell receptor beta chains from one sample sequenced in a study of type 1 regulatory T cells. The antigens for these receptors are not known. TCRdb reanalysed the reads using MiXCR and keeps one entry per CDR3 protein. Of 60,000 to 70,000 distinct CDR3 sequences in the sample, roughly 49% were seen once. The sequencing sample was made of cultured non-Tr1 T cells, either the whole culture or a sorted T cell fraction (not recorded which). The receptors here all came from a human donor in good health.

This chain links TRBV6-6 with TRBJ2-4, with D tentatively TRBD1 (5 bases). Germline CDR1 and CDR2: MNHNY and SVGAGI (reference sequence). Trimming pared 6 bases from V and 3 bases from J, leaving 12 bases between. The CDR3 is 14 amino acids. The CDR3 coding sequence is TGTGCCAGCAGACCGCTGACAGACAAAAACATTCAGTACTTC. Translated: CASRPLTDKNIQYF.

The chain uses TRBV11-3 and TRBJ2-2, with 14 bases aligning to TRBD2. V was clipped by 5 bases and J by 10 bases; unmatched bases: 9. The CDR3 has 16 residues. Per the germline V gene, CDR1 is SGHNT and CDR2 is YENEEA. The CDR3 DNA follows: TGTGCCAGCAGCCCGGGACTAGCGGGGGCTTTCGAGGAGCTGTTTTTT. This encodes CASSPGLAGAFEELFF.

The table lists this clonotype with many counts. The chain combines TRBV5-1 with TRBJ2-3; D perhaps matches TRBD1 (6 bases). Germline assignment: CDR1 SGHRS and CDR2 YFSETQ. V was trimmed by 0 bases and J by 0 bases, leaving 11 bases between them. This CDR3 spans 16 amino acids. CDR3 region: CASSLVPGASTDTQYF. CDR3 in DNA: TGCGCCAGCAGCTTGGTGCCAGGGGCTAGCACAGATACGCAGTATTTT.

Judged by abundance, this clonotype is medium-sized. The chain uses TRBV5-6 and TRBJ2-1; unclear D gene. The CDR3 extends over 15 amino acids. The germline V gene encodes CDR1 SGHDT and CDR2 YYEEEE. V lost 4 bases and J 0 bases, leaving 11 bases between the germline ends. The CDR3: CASSLKVRSYNEQFF. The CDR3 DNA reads TGTGCCAGCAGCCTTAAGGTTCGCTCCTACAATGAGCAGTTCTTC.

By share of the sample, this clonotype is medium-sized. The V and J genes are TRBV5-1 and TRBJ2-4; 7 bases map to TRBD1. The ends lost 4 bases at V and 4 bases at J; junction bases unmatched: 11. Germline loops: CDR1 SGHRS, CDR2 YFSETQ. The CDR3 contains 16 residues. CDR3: CASSLNDGQAKNIQYF. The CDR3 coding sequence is TGCGCCAGCAGCCTCAATGATGGACAGGCTAAAAACATTCAGTACTTC.

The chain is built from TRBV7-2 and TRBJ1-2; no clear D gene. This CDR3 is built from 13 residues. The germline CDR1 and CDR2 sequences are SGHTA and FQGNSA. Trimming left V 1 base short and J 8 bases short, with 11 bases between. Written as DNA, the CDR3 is TGTGCCAGCAGCTTAGACCGGGATCGGGGCTACACCTTC. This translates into CASSLDRDRGYTF. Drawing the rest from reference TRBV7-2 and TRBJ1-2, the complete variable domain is GAGVSQSPSNKVTEKGKDVELRCDPISGHTALYWYRQSLGQGLEFLIYFQGNSAPDKSGLPSDRFSAERTGGSVSTLTIQRTQQEDSAVYLCASSLDRDRGYTFGSGTRLTVV.

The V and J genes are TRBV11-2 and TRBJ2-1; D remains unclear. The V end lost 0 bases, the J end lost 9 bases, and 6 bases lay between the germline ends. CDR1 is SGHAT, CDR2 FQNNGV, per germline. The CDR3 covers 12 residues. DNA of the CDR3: TGTGCCAGCAGCTTAGATCCGGGTGAGCAGTTCTTC. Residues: CASSLDPGEQFF.

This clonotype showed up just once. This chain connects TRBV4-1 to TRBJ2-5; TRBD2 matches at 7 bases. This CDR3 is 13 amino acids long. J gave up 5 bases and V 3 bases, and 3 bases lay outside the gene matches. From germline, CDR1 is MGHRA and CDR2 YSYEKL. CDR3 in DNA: TGCGCCAGCAGCCAGGGGGGGGGGGAGACCCAGTACTTC. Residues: CASSQGGGETQYF.

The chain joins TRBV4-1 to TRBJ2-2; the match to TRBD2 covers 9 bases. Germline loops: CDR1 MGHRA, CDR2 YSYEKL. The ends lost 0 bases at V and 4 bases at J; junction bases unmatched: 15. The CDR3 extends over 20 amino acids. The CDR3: CASSQDSRSRGGSGTGELFF. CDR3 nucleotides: TGCGCCAGCAGCCAAGATTCGCGGTCGCGGGGGGGCAGCGGCACCGGGGAGCTGTTTTTT.

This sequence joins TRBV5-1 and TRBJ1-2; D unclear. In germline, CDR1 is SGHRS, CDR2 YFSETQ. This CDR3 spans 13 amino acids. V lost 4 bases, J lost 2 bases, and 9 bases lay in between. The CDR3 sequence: CASSHRDNYGYTF. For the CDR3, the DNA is TGCGCCAGCAGCCACCGAGACAACTATGGCTACACCTTC. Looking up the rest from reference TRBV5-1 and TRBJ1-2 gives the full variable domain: KAGVTQTPRYLIKTRGQQVTLSCSPISGHRSVSWYQQTPGQGLQFLFEYFSETQRNKGNFPGRFSGRQFSNSRSEMNVSTLELGDSALYLCASSHRDNYGYTFGSGTRLTVV.

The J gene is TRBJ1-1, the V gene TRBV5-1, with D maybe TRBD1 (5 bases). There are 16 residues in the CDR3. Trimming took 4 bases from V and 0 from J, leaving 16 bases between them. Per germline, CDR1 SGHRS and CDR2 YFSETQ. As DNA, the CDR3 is TGCGCCAGCAGCCCCACGTTAGGGGTGTTGAACACTGAAGCTTTCTTT. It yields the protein CASSPTLGVLNTEAFF. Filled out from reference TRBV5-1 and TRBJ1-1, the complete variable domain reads KAGVTQTPRYLIKTRGQQVTLSCSPISGHRSVSWYQQTPGQGLQFLFEYFSETQRNKGNFPGRFSGRQFSNSRSEMNVSTLELGDSALYLCASSPTLGVLNTEAFFGQGTRLTVV.

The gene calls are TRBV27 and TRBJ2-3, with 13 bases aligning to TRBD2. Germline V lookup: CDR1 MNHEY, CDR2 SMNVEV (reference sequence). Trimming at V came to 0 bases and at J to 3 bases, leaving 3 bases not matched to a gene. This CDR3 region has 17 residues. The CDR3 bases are TGTGCCAGCAGTTTATCCCCGGGACTAGCGGGGACAGATACGCAGTATTTT. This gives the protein CASSLSPGLAGTDTQYF.

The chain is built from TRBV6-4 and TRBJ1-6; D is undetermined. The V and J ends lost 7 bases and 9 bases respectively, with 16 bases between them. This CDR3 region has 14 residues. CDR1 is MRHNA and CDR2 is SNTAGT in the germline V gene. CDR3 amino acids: CASKREPDGSPLHF. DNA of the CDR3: TGTGCCAGCAAGAGGGAACCTGATGGTTCACCCCTCCACTTT.

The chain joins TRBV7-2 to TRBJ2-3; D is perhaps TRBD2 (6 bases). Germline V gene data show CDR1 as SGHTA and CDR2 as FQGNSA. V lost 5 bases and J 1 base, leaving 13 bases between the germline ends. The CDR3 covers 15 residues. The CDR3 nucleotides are TGTGCCAGCAGCCCCTCTCGGAGGGGCACAGATACGCAGTATTTT. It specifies CASSPSRRGTDTQYF.

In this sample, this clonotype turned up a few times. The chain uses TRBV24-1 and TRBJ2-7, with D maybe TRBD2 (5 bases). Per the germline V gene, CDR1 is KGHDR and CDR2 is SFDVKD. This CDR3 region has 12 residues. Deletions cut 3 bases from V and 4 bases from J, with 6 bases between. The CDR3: CATSDGSYEQYF. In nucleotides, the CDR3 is TGTGCCACCAGTGATGGGAGTTACGAGCAGTACTTC.

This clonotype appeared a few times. The CDR3 nucleotides are TGTGCCAGCAGTTTATTCCGAATGAGGACGGGGGGGTTCGCGCAGTATTTT. Its translation: CASSLFRMRTGGFAQYF. This chain uses TRBV28 with TRBJ2-3, with 8 bases fitting TRBD2. CDR3 size: 17 residues. Germline trimming cut 1 base from V and 10 bases from J; bases unmatched to any gene: 16. In germline, CDR1 is MDHEN, CDR2 SYDVKM.

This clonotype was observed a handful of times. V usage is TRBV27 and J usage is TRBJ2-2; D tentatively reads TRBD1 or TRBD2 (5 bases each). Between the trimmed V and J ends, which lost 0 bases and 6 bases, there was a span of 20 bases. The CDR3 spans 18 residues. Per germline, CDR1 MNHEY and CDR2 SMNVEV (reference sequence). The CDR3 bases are TGTGCCAGCAGTTTATCGTGGGGGATCCAAGGTTTTCCCGGGGAGCTGTTTTTT. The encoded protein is CASSLSWGIQGFPGELFF.

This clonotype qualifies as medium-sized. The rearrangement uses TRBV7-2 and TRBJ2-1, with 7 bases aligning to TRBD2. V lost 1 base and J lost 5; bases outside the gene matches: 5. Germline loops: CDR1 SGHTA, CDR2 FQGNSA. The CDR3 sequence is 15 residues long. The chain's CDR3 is CASSLVATSNNEQFF. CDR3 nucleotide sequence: TGTGCCAGCAGCTTAGTGGCGACTAGCAACAATGAGCAGTTCTTC.

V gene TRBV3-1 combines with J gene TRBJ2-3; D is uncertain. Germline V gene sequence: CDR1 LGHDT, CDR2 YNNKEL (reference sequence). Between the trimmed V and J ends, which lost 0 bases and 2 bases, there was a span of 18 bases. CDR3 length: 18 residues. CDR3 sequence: CASSQDAFAARTTDTQYF. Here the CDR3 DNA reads TGTGCCAGCAGCCAAGATGCTTTCGCAGCGAGGACCACAGATACGCAGTATTTT.

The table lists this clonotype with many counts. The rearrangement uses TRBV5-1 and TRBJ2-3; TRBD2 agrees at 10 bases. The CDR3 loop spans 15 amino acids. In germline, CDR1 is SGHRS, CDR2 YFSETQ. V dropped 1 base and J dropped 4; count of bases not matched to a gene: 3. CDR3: CASSLSLAGSDTQYF. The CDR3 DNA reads TGCGCCAGCAGCTTGTCACTAGCGGGGTCAGATACGCAGTATTTT. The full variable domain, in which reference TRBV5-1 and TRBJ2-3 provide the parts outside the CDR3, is KAGVTQTPRYLIKTRGQQVTLSCSPISGHRSVSWYQQTPGQGLQFLFEYFSETQRNKGNFPGRFSGRQFSNSRSEMNVSTLELGDSALYLCASSLSLAGSDTQYFGPGTRLTVL.

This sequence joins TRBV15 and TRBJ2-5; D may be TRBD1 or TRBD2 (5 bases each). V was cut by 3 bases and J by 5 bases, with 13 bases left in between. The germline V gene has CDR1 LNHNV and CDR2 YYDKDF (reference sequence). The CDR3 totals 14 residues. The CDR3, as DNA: TGTGCCACCAGCAGTGGGGGTATTTCGGAGACCCAGTACTTC. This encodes CATSSGGISETQYF.

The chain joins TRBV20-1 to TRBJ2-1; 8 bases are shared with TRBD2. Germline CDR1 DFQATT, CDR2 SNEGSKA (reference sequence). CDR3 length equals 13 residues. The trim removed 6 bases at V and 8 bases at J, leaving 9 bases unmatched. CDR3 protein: CSAVAGYWDEQFF. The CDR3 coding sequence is TGCAGTGCGGTAGCGGGGTATTGGGATGAGCAGTTCTTC.

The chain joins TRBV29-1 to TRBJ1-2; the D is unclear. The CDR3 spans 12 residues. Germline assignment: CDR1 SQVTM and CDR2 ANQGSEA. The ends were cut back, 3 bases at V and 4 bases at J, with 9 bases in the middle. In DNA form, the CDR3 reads TGCAGCGTTGAGGGGTCAACCTATGGCTACACCTTC. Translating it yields CSVEGSTYGYTF.

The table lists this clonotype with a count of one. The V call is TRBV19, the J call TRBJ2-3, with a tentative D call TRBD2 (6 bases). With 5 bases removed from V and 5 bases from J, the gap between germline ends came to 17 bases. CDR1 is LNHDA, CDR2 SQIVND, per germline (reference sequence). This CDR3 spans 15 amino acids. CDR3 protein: CASSGGQSRGDTQYF. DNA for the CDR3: TGTGCCAGTAGTGGAGGGCAGTCTCGTGGAGATACGCAGTATTTT.